This T cell receptor (beta chain) was sequenced in a study of blood T cells in healthy people across ages. The CDR3 length is 15 residues. V shed 0 bases and J shed 2 bases, with 12 bases lying between them. Germline CDR1 reads DFQATT; CDR2 reads SNEGSKA (reference sequence). Per sample, a minimum of 6 million PBMCs were isolated. Total RNA, at least 5.5 micrograms per sample, came from PBMCs. Points on this clonotype: Its antigen is still unknown.

Using a J-beta primer mix together with a sample-barcoded 5' primer, a second PCR was run for roughly 6 to 11 cycles. Every cDNA molecule bore a tag from a template-switch adaptor containing 12 random nucleotides. MiXCR was run by TCRdb on the 5' RACE reads, yielding one entry per CDR3 protein. The sample holds 1,500,000 or so distinct CDR3 sequences; about 45% are singletons and the top ten take about 4.1%. Study outcomes and limitations: Among T cells, TCR beta diversity per million cells dropped roughly linearly as age rose.

The TCR was taken from a woman between 18 and 29 years old in good health. V and J are TRBV20-1 and TRBJ2-3, with a possible D match to TRBD1 (6 bases). Source material: blood. The CDR3 bases are TGCAGTGCTAGAGATGGGGGCAGCCTCACAGATACGCAGTATTTT. Translating it yields CSARDGGSLTDTQYF.